Sequencing of this T cell receptor (beta chain) was carried out in a study of blood T cell repertoires in COVID-19. For the study at large: The United States, Italy and Spain provided the acute and convalescent COVID-19 samples. Sources were T cells, B-cell-depleted T cells, or PBMCs; the material itself was cDNA or gDNA.

Between the trimmed V and J ends, which lost 3 bases and 5 bases, there was a span of 10 bases. CDR1 is LNHDA, CDR2 SQIVND, per germline (reference sequence). The CDR3 runs 13 residues. Source study methods: Nucleated cell counts were estimated from reference gene primer amplification. TCRdb's table, derived via immunoSEQ multiplex PCR, lists solely in-frame clones and lacks some. V and J calls plus clone size are reproduced from that table; the DNA served to infer D and trimming. The table includes approximately 29,000 clones, about 90% detected once. The sequenced sample was peripheral blood. The J gene is TRBJ1-2, the V gene TRBV19; D is unclear. The clonotype comes from a human donor with active COVID-19. The donor label of this sample is uncertain. The CDR3 loop is CASSMPGPYGYTF. The CDR3 region has the DNA TGTGCCAGTAGTATGCCGGGTCCGTATGGCTACACCTTC.